This T cell receptor (beta chain) stems from a study of shared clonotypes between healthy human individuals. Overall study context: CD4 naive cells filled three plates per donor, CD4 memory three, CD8 naive two and CD8 memory one.

Terminally differentiated effector memory CD45RA+ cells were excluded from the naive CD8 cells, which were CD45RO-negative and positively selected for CCR7. At deep level, the assay was performed. The table came from immunoSEQ multiplex PCR; TCRdb's copy has only in-frame clones and leaves some out. The sample holds millions of clones, about 95% seen once. Findings and limits, study-wide: The study found roughly 5% of naive CD4 clonotypes shared across a few donors. The donor pool, a small one, limited the genetic and exposure-history diversity represented.

In regard to this clone: Its antigen is unknown.

The specimen sequenced was naive CD8+ T cells sorted from blood. The receptor's source is a man aged 18 to 35 in good health.

The CDR3 loop reads CASSALAGDTDTQYF. CDR3 bases: TGTGCCAGCAGCGCCTTGGCGGGGGACACAGATACGCAGTATTTT. The J gene is TRBJ2-3, the V gene TRBV21-1; the tabulated D call, TRBD2, remains unverified against the DNA. TRBV21-1 is annotated as a pseudogene. The CDR3 is made up of 15 amino acids.